A selection of T cell receptor beta chains follows, all from one sample in a study of read filtering for tumor transcriptome and immune sequencing. One entry per CDR3 protein results from TCRdb running MiXCR on the reads. The data show 75,000 to 95,000 distinct CDR3 sequences, with about 22% seen just once and over 9.5% held by the top ten. The sequenced sample consisted of a population of CD138-negative cells sorted from bone marrow. Receptor source: a donor aged 40 or older with multiple myeloma. Both conserved end residues are part of each CDR3. D genes are given only for firm matches. Where a row states a size, it is once, few, many or the class of an expanded clone; other rows omit it.

D gene: -
J gene: TRBJ2-5
CDR3 length: 15
V gene: TRBV5-1
clone size: few
CDR3 DNA: TGCGCCAGCAGCGGAGGGAGGGGGCAAAGGGAGACCCAGTACTTC
CDR3 protein: CASSGGRGQRETQYF

D gene: -
J gene: TRBJ1-1
CDR3 length: 15
V gene: TRBV28
clone size: -
CDR3 DNA: TGTGCCAGCAAAACTAATGGAGGGGGAATTACTGAAGCTTTCTTT
CDR3 protein: CASKTNGGGITEAFF

D gene: TRBD2
J gene: TRBJ2-1
CDR3 length: 14
V gene: TRBV2
clone size: many
CDR3 DNA: TGTGCCAGCAGACGGGGGGGCCTCTACAATGAGCAGTTCTTC
CDR3 protein: CASRRGGLYNEQFF

D gene: -
J gene: TRBJ2-2
CDR3 length: 13
V gene: TRBV11-2
clone size: many
CDR3 DNA: TGTGCCAGCAGCTTAGATCATCCCGGGGAGCTGTTTTTT
CDR3 protein: CASSLDHPGELFF

D gene: -
J gene: TRBJ1-5
CDR3 length: 13
V gene: TRBV6-5
clone size: many
CDR3 DNA: TGTGCCAGCGGCTCTCGGGGCCTTGGCCCCCAGCATTTT
CDR3 protein: CASGSRGLGPQHF

D gene: TRBD1
J gene: TRBJ2-3
CDR3 length: 14
V gene: TRBV28
clone size: -
CDR3 DNA: TGTGCCAGCAGTTCGGGACAGCGCACAGATATGCAGTATTTT
CDR3 protein: CASSSGQRTDMQYF

D gene: -
J gene: TRBJ1-6
CDR3 length: 18
V gene: TRBV28
clone size: many
CDR3 DNA: TGTGCCAGCAGTTCCCCACTTACAGGAAGCGAAGGTTCTTCACCCCTCCACTTT
CDR3 protein: CASSSPLTGSEGSSPLHF

D gene: -
J gene: TRBJ2-1
CDR3 length: 14
V gene: TRBV6-6
clone size: many
CDR3 DNA: TGTGCCAGCAGTCCGACGGACTGGTACAATGAGCAGTTCTTC
CDR3 protein: CASSPTDWYNEQFF

D gene: -
J gene: TRBJ2-1
CDR3 length: 16
V gene: TRBV29-1
clone size: many
CDR3 DNA: TGCAGCGCCCGAGAGGAGACTAGTTGGATCGACAATGAGCAGTTCTTC
CDR3 protein: CSAREETSWIDNEQFF

D gene: -
J gene: TRBJ2-5
CDR3 length: 12
V gene: TRBV5-5
clone size: few
CDR3 DNA: TGTGCCAGCAGCTGGAACAAAGAGACCCAGTACTTC
CDR3 protein: CASSWNKETQYF

D gene: -
J gene: TRBJ2-2
CDR3 length: 18
V gene: TRBV4-1
clone size: many
CDR3 DNA: TGCGCCAGCAGCCAAGGTGCGGGTGGTACTTTAAACACCGGGGAGCTGTTTTTT
CDR3 protein: CASSQGAGGTLNTGELFF

D gene: -
J gene: TRBJ2-5
CDR3 length: 15
V gene: TRBV2
clone size: few
CDR3 DNA: TGTGCCAGCAGTGAATTTGTGGGACTTCAAGAGACCCAGTACTTC
CDR3 protein: CASSEFVGLQETQYF

D gene: -
J gene: TRBJ2-3
CDR3 length: 17
V gene: TRBV4-2
clone size: -
CDR3 DNA: TGTGCCAGCAGCTTACCCTCCGGGACACGGCGCACAGATACGCAGTATTTT
CDR3 protein: CASSLPSGTRRTDTQYF

D gene: -
J gene: TRBJ2-1
CDR3 length: 10
V gene: TRBV7-9
clone size: many
CDR3 DNA: TGTGCCAGCAGCCATAATGAGCAGTTCTTC
CDR3 protein: CASSHNEQFF

D gene: TRBD2
J gene: TRBJ2-1
CDR3 length: 15
V gene: TRBV7-3
clone size: many
CDR3 DNA: TGTGCCAGCAGCTTAGGTAGCGGGGCGGGGAATGAGCAGTTCTTC
CDR3 protein: CASSLGSGAGNEQFF

D gene: TRBD1
J gene: TRBJ1-5
CDR3 length: 14
V gene: TRBV2
clone size: -
CDR3 DNA: TGTGCCAGCAGTGGGACAGGGGGCAATCAGCCCCAGCATTTT
CDR3 protein: CASSGTGGNQPQHF

D gene: -
J gene: TRBJ1-5
CDR3 length: 13
V gene: TRBV29-1
clone size: many
CDR3 DNA: TGCAGCGTTGTTGGGGACCTCGGTCAGCCCCAGCATTTT
CDR3 protein: CSVVGDLGQPQHF

D gene: TRBD2
J gene: TRBJ2-1
CDR3 length: 14
V gene: TRBV14
clone size: many
CDR3 DNA: TGTGCCAGCTCACTAGCGTTTTATCTCAATGAGCAGTTCTTC
CDR3 protein: CASSLAFYLNEQFF

D gene: TRBD1
J gene: TRBJ1-6
CDR3 length: 15
V gene: TRBV3-1
clone size: many
CDR3 DNA: TGTGCCAGCAGCCAAGATGAAGGGGGCTTTTCACCCCTCCACTTT
CDR3 protein: CASSQDEGGFSPLHF

D gene: -
J gene: TRBJ2-7
CDR3 length: 14
V gene: TRBV28
clone size: few
CDR3 DNA: TGTGCCAGCACCTTCGGGGCCGTCCCCTACGAGCAGTACTTC
CDR3 protein: CASTFGAVPYEQYF

D gene: TRBD2
J gene: TRBJ2-3
CDR3 length: 14
V gene: TRBV5-1
clone size: many
CDR3 DNA: TGCGCCAGCAGCCTCGGGGGGGCCCGCGATACGCAGTATTTT
CDR3 protein: CASSLGGARDTQYF

D gene: -
J gene: TRBJ2-5
CDR3 length: 13
V gene: TRBV6-1
clone size: few
CDR3 DNA: TGTGCCAGCAGTCTTGGCAGGGGAGAGACCCAGTACTTC
CDR3 protein: CASSLGRGETQYF

D gene: -
J gene: TRBJ2-2
CDR3 length: 15
V gene: TRBV6-5
clone size: -
CDR3 DNA: TGTGCCAGCAGTTACGGAAGAGGTAACACCGGGGAGCTGTTTTTT
CDR3 protein: CASSYGRGNTGELFF

D gene: -
J gene: TRBJ2-1
CDR3 length: 13
V gene: TRBV2
clone size: many
CDR3 DNA: TGTGCCAGCAGTGAACGAAGGGAGGTAGGGCAGTTCTTC
CDR3 protein: CASSERREVGQFF

D gene: -
J gene: TRBJ1-5
CDR3 length: 14
V gene: TRBV19
clone size: few
CDR3 DNA: TGTGCCAGTAGTTCCGGGAAGGGCAATCAGCCCCAGCATTTT
CDR3 protein: CASSSGKGNQPQHF

D gene: -
J gene: TRBJ2-3
CDR3 length: 13
V gene: TRBV12-3/TRBV12-4
clone size: many
CDR3 DNA: TGTGCCAGCAGTGACTGGTCATCAGATACGCAGTATTTT
CDR3 protein: CASSDWSSDTQYF

D gene: TRBD1
J gene: TRBJ2-7
CDR3 length: 13
V gene: TRBV29-1
clone size: many
CDR3 DNA: TGCAGCGTTCAGGGACAGGGGGCCTACGAGCAGTACTTC
CDR3 protein: CSVQGQGAYEQYF

D gene: TRBD1
J gene: TRBJ2-3
CDR3 length: 14
V gene: TRBV5-1
clone size: many
CDR3 DNA: TGCGCCAGCAGCGTGGGACAGCCAGCAGATACGCAGTATTTT
CDR3 protein: CASSVGQPADTQYF

D gene: -
J gene: TRBJ1-1
CDR3 length: 13
V gene: TRBV28
clone size: many
CDR3 DNA: TGTGCCAGCACTTTTGTGGGGGTGCAGCGGGCTTTCTTT
CDR3 protein: CASTFVGVQRAFF

D gene: -
J gene: TRBJ1-2
CDR3 length: 15
V gene: TRBV5-1
clone size: -
CDR3 DNA: TGCGCCAGCAGCTTTGGATCCTCCCTGAACTATGGCTACACCTTC
CDR3 protein: CASSFGSSLNYGYTF

D gene: -
J gene: TRBJ2-3
CDR3 length: 12
V gene: TRBV18
clone size: many
CDR3 DNA: TGTGCCAGCTCCCGGGATCTAGATACGCAGTATTTT
CDR3 protein: CASSRDLDTQYF

D gene: -
J gene: TRBJ2-7
CDR3 length: 14
V gene: TRBV7-9
clone size: -
CDR3 DNA: TGTGCCAGCAGCTTTTCTAGTGGACTGGATGAGCAGTACTTC
CDR3 protein: CASSFSSGLDEQYF

D gene: -
J gene: TRBJ1-5
CDR3 length: 15
V gene: TRBV20-1
clone size: many
CDR3 DNA: TGCAGTGCTAGAGTAGGGGGGCTGGGCAATCAGCCCCAGCATTTT
CDR3 protein: CSARVGGLGNQPQHF

D gene: -
J gene: TRBJ1-1
CDR3 length: 14
V gene: TRBV6-5
clone size: many
CDR3 DNA: TGTGCCAGCAGTTACATGGGCGGAGACACTGAAGCTTTCTTT
CDR3 protein: CASSYMGGDTEAFF

D gene: TRBD1
J gene: TRBJ2-3
CDR3 length: 13
V gene: TRBV5-4
clone size: -
CDR3 DNA: TGTGCCAGCACGGGACAGGGAACAGATACGCAGTATTTT
CDR3 protein: CASTGQGTDTQYF

D gene: TRBD2
J gene: TRBJ2-5
CDR3 length: 14
V gene: TRBV29-1
clone size: many
CDR3 DNA: TGCAGCGTTGATAGGCTAGCGGACCAAGAGACCCAGTACTTC
CDR3 protein: CSVDRLADQETQYF

D gene: TRBD2
J gene: TRBJ2-5
CDR3 length: 15
V gene: TRBV4-1
clone size: many
CDR3 DNA: TGCGCCAGCAGCTCGAGGACTAGTGAGGGCGAGACCCAGTACTTC
CDR3 protein: CASSSRTSEGETQYF

D gene: -
J gene: TRBJ1-4
CDR3 length: 13
V gene: TRBV6-6
clone size: many
CDR3 DNA: TGTGCCAGCGACAGATTAAAGGGGGAAAAACTGTTTTTT
CDR3 protein: CASDRLKGEKLFF

D gene: TRBD1
J gene: TRBJ1-4
CDR3 length: 16
V gene: TRBV7-8
clone size: -
CDR3 DNA: TGTGCCAGCAGCTCGGGCGGGGACAGGGTCGGGGAAAAACTGTTTTTT
CDR3 protein: CASSSGGDRVGEKLFF

D gene: -
J gene: TRBJ2-5
CDR3 length: 14
V gene: TRBV5-4
clone size: -
CDR3 DNA: TGTGCCAGCAGCGTCTCGGGGGCCCCGGAGACCCAGTACTTC
CDR3 protein: CASSVSGAPETQYF

D gene: -
J gene: TRBJ1-2
CDR3 length: 14
V gene: TRBV5-4
clone size: -
CDR3 DNA: TGTGCTAGCAGCGCCCAGAGCCGCGCCTATGGCTACACCTTC
CDR3 protein: CASSAQSRAYGYTF

D gene: -
J gene: TRBJ1-6
CDR3 length: 13
V gene: TRBV19
clone size: -
CDR3 DNA: TGTGCCAGTAGTATCCGGACAAATTCACCCCTCCACTTT
CDR3 protein: CASSIRTNSPLHF

D gene: -
J gene: TRBJ2-5
CDR3 length: 17
V gene: TRBV20-1
clone size: -
CDR3 DNA: TGCAGTGCTAGACCCCTACCGGGAAGATTGTACCAAGAGACCCAGTACTTC
CDR3 protein: CSARPLPGRLYQETQYF

D gene: TRBD2
J gene: TRBJ2-3
CDR3 length: 15
V gene: TRBV5-1
clone size: once
CDR3 DNA: TGCGCCATCAGCCCGCGGACTAGCGACACAGCTACGCATTATTTT
CDR3 protein: CAISPRTSDTATHYF

D gene: -
J gene: TRBJ1-4
CDR3 length: 14
V gene: TRBV28
clone size: many
CDR3 DNA: TGTGCCAGCAGCGCAGATGCAACTAATGAAAAACTGTTTTTT
CDR3 protein: CASSADATNEKLFF

D gene: TRBD1
J gene: TRBJ2-7
CDR3 length: 14
V gene: TRBV11-2
clone size: many
CDR3 DNA: TGTGCCAGCAGCTTGGACAGGGGCACCTACGAGCAGTACTTC
CDR3 protein: CASSLDRGTYEQYF

D gene: -
J gene: TRBJ2-7
CDR3 length: 14
V gene: TRBV7-2
clone size: -
CDR3 DNA: TGTGCCAGCAGCTTCCGGCAGGCAGGCCACGAGCAGTACTTC
CDR3 protein: CASSFRQAGHEQYF

D gene: -
J gene: TRBJ1-1
CDR3 length: 14
V gene: TRBV5-1
clone size: many
CDR3 DNA: TGCGCCAGCAGCTTTAACGACGGGAACACTGAAGCTTTCTTT
CDR3 protein: CASSFNDGNTEAFF

D gene: -
J gene: TRBJ2-7
CDR3 length: 15
V gene: TRBV7-9
clone size: -
CDR3 DNA: TGTGCCAGCAGCCCAGGCCCCCTCAGCTCCTACGAGCAGTACTTC
CDR3 protein: CASSPGPLSSYEQYF